Included here is one T cell receptor beta chain sequence, with context. The sample belongs to a study of blood T cell repertoires in COVID-19. Overall study context: Sources were T cells, B-cell-depleted T cells, or PBMCs; the material itself was cDNA or gDNA.

Authors' analysis steps: Amplification from reference gene primers served as the basis for estimated nucleated cell counts. Sequencing was performed with immunoSEQ multiplex PCR; in TCRdb, only in-frame clones are kept and a portion is missing. V and J calls and clone size are those listed in that table; D and trimming were worked out from the DNA. The repertoire holds 85,000 to 100,000 clones, with approximately 79% as singletons. There are 15 residues in the CDR3. V lost 0 bases and J lost 3, with 11 bases in between. Germline V CDR1 and CDR2: KGHSH, LQKENI. Sequenced input: peripheral blood. The genes are TRBV18 and TRBJ1-2, with D possibly matching TRBD1 (6 bases). The receptor's source is a woman aged 80 or over with active or convalescent COVID-19. CDR3 DNA sequence: TGTGCCAGCTCACCACCGGCAGGGGATCACTATGGCTACACCTTC. Encoded protein: CASSPPAGDHYGYTF.